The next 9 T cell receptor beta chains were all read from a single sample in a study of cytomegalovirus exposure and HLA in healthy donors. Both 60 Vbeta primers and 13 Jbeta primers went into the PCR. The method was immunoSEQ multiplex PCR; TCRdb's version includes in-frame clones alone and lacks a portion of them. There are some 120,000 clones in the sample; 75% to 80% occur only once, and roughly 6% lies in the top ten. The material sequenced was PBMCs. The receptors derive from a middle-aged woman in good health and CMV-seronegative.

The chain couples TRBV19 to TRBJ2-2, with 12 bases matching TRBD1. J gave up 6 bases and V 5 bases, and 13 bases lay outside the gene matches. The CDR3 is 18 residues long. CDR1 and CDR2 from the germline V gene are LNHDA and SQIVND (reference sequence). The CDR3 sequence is CASSPWGTGGSYAGELFF. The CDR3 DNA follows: TGTGCCAGTAGTCCCTGGGGGACAGGGGGCTCGTACGCCGGGGAGCTGTTTTTT.

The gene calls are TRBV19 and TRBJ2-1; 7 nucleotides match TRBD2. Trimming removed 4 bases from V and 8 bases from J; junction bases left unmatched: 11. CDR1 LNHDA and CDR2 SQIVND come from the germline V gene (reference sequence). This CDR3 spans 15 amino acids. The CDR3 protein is CASSRREWYGDEQFF. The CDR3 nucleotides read TGTGCCAGTAGTAGGCGGGAGTGGTACGGCGATGAGCAGTTCTTC.

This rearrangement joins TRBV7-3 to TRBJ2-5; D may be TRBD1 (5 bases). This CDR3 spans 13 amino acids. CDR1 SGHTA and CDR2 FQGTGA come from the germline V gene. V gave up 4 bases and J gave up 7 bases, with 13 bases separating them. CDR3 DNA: TGTGCCAGCAGCTCCGACAGACTGGCGACCCAGTACTTC. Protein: CASSSDRLATQYF. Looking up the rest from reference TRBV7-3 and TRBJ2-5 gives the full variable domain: GAGVSQTPSNKVTEKGKYVELRCDPISGHTALYWYRQSLGQGPEFLIYFQGTGAADDSGLPNDRFFAVRPEGSVSTLKIQRTERGDSAVYLCASSSDRLATQYFGPGTRLLVL.

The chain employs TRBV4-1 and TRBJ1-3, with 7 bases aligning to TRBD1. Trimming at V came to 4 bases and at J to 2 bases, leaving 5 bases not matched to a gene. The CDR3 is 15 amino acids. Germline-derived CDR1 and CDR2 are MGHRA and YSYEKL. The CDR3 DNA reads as TGCGCCAGCAGCCGAGAAGACAGGGCTGGAAACACCATATATTTT. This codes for CASSREDRAGNTIYF.

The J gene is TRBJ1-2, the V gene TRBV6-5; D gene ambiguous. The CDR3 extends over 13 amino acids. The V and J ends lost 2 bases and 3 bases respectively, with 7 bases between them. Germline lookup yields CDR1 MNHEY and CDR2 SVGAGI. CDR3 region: CASSYAGHYGYTF. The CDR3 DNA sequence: TGTGCCAGCAGTTACGCAGGCCACTATGGCTACACCTTC.

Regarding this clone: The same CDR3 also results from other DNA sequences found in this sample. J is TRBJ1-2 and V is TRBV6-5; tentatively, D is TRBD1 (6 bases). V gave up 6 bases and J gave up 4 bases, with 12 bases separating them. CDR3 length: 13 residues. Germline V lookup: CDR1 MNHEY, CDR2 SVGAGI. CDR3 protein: CASSPGQLYGYTF. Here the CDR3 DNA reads TGTGCCAGCAGCCCAGGACAGCTCTATGGCTACACCTTC.

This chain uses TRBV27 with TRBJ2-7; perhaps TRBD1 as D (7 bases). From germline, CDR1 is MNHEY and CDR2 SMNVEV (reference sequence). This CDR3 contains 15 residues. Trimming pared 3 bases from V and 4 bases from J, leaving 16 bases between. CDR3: CASSFTGEAPYEQYF. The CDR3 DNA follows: TGTGCCAGCAGTTTCACAGGGGAGGCCCCGTACGAGCAGTACTTC.

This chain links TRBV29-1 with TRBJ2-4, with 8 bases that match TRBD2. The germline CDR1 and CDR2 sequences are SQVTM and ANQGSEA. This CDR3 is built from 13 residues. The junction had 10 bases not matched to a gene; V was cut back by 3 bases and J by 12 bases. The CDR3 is CSVDGGTRGSQYF. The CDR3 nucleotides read TGCAGCGTTGATGGGGGGACTAGGGGCAGTCAGTACTTC.

CDR3 protein: CASSLGRGTAEAFF. CDR3 coding DNA: TGTGCCAGCAGCTTAGGGAGAGGAACGGCTGAAGCTTTCTTT. This chain uses TRBV7-9 with TRBJ1-1; the D is unclear. CDR3 length: 14 residues. In germline, CDR1 is SEHNR, CDR2 FQNEAQ (reference sequence). V was cut by 1 base and J by 6 bases, with 12 bases left in between.